The 2 T cell receptor beta chains listed next were all sequenced from one sample in a study of PD-L1 blockade in urothelial cancer. The data were produced by immunoSEQ multiplex PCR, yet TCRdb's version contains in-frame clones alone and is incomplete. The sample has 55,000 to 70,000 clones, over 75% seen once; the top ten hold almost 4.5%. The material sequenced was PBMCs, taken around atezolizumab (anti-PD-L1) treatment. The receptors shown here come from a man between 65 and 85 years old with urothelial cancer.

CDR3 amino acids: CASSVGGLSTDTQYF. CDR3 sequence (DNA): TGTGCCAGCAGCGTGGGGGGACTGAGCACAGATACGCAGTATTTT. The chain carries TRBV11-1 and TRBJ2-3; D might be TRBD2 (6 bases). The germline V gene encodes CDR1 SGHAT and CDR2 FQDESV (reference sequence). The CDR3 totals 15 residues. Trimming took 5 bases from V and 0 from J, leaving 12 bases between them.

V and J are TRBV6-4 and TRBJ2-3, with 8 bases aligning to TRBD1. There are 14 residues in the CDR3. In germline, CDR1 is MRHNA, CDR2 SNTAGT. The junction had 3 bases not matched to a gene; V was cut back by 3 bases and J by 4 bases. Here the CDR3 reads CASSEDRASDTQYF. The DNA for the CDR3 is TGTGCCAGCAGTGAGGACAGGGCATCAGATACGCAGTATTTT.